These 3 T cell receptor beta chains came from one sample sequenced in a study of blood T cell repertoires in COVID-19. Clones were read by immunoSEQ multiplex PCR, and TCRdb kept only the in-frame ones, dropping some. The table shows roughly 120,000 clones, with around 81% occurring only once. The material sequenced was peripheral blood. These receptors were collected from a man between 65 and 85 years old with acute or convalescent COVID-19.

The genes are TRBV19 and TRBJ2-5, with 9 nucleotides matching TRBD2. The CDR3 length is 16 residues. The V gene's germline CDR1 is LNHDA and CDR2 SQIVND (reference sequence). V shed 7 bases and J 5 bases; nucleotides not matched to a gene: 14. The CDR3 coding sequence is TGTGCCAGTAACCCCAGAGCGGGGGGCGCGGGGGAGACCCAGTACTTC. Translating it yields CASNPRAGGAGETQYF. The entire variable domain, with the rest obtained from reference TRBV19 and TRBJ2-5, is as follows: DGGITQSPKYLFRKEGQNVTLSCEQNLNHDAMYWYRQDPGQGLRLIYYSQIVNDFQKGDIAEGYSVSREKKESFPLTVTSAQKNPTAFYLCASNPRAGGAGETQYFGPGTRLLVL.

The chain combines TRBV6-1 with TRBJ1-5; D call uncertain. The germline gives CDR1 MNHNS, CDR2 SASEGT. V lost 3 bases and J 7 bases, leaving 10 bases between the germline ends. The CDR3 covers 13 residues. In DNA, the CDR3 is TGTGCCAGCAGTGACAGGTCAGGCCAGCCCCAGCATTTT. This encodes CASSDRSGQPQHF.

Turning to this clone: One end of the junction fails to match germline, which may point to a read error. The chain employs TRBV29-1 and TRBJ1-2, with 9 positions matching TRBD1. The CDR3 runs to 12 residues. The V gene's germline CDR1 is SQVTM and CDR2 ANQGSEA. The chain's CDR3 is CSVEDLRDRASF. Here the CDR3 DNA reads TGCAGCGTTGAAGATCTCCGGGACAGGGCTTCCTTC.